These T cell receptor beta chains were read from a single sample in a study of CD8 T cells in Susac syndrome. TCRdb ran MiXCR on the immunoSEQ multiplex PCR reads and lists one entry per CDR3 protein. Of about 210,000 distinct CDR3 sequences detected, about 94% appear once; the ten largest clones hold 0.15%. The sequenced sample consisted of CD4+ T cells from PBMCs. The origin of the receptors is a human donor with Susac syndrome. CDR3s include the opening cysteine and the closing phenylalanine or tryptophan. A D gene is named only where the DNA matches it firmly. Not every row has a clone size; where given, it reads once, few, many or a size class.

CASSPRWRGEAFF,TGTGCCAGCAGCCCCCGGTGGAGAGGGGAAGCTTTCTTT,TRBJ1-1,NA,once,TRBV6-5
CASSYGLPSGTEAFF,TGTGCCAGCAGTTACGGACTCCCCAGCGGCACTGAAGCTTTCTTT,TRBJ1-1,NA,NA,TRBV6-2/TRBV6-3
CASSFSRGLAPLHF,TGTGCCAGCAGTTTCTCGAGGGGCCTGGCACCCCTCCACTTT,TRBJ1-6,NA,NA,TRBV27
CASSPRIGGMNTEAFF,TGTGCCAGCAGCCCTAGAATAGGGGGAATGAACACTGAAGCTTTCTTT,TRBJ1-1,NA,NA,TRBV11-2
CSARDRGTLNYGYTF,TGCAGTGCTAGAGATAGAGGGACACTTAACTATGGCTACACCTTC,TRBJ1-2,NA,once,TRBV20-1
CAWSDMGQVDTEAFF,TGTGCCTGGAGTGACATGGGACAGGTCGACACTGAAGCTTTCTTT,TRBJ1-1,TRBD1,NA,TRBV30
CASSRVTTDTQYF,TGTGCCAGCAGCCGGGTTACCACAGATACGCAGTATTTT,TRBJ2-3,NA,NA,TRBV7-2
CATSETDVGEQFF,TGTGCCACCAGTGAAACGGACGTGGGTGAGCAGTTCTTC,TRBJ2-1,NA,NA,TRBV24-1
CASTYSGAQPDTQYF,TGTGCCAGTACTTATAGCGGGGCCCAACCAGATACGCAGTATTTT,TRBJ2-3,TRBD2,NA,TRBV19
CASSQGPLNTEAFF,TGTGCCAGCAGCCAAGGGCCCTTGAACACTGAAGCTTTCTTT,TRBJ1-1,NA,NA,TRBV3-1
CASSWGQGTTYEQYF,TGCGCCAGCAGCTGGGGACAGGGGACTACCTACGAGCAGTACTTC,TRBJ2-7,TRBD1,NA,TRBV5-1
CASARRGKNIQYF,TGTGCCAGCGCCAGGCGGGGCAAAAACATTCAGTACTTC,TRBJ2-4,NA,NA,TRBV7-2
CSVVAGGPHEQFF,TGCAGCGTTGTGGCCGGGGGGCCCCATGAGCAGTTCTTC,TRBJ2-1,NA,NA,TRBV29-1
CSALTGGQPQHF,TGCAGTGCTCTGACAGGGGGTCAGCCCCAGCATTTT,TRBJ1-5,TRBD1,once,TRBV20-1
CASSQDWGGTANYGYTF,TGCGCCAGCAGCCAAGATTGGGGGGGCACGGCTAACTATGGCTACACCTTC,TRBJ1-2,NA,NA,TRBV4-3
CASSLGVGTTIYF,TGTGCCAGCAGCTTAGGGGTCGGCACCACCATATATTTT,TRBJ1-3,NA,NA,TRBV7-8